This T cell receptor (beta chain) derives from a study of cytomegalovirus exposure and HLA in healthy donors. The PCR contained 60 Vbeta and 13 Jbeta primers. TCRdb's copy holds only in-frame clones and misses some; the assay was immunoSEQ multiplex PCR. Of 120,000 to 150,000 clones listed, roughly three quarters are singletons. Whole-study results and caveats: Three chains linked to CMV were shown in vitro to be specific for CMV antigens. Later analysis showed TCR association rates varying by HLA locus, highest for DRB1 and lowest for HLA-C.

This clone was seen just once. Its antigen is still unknown. The germline gives CDR1 KGHSH, CDR2 LQKENI. The CDR3 is 13 residues long. V dropped 5 bases and J dropped 9 bases, with 17 bases sitting between them. The sample taken for sequencing was PBMCs. The rearrangement uses TRBV18 and TRBJ2-7; perhaps TRBD2 as D (5 bases). The TCR sequence derives from a middle-aged woman in good health and CMV-seronegative. CDR3 sequence (DNA): TGTGCCAGCTCAATAGATAGGGTTGAGGGGCAGTACTTC. The encoded protein is CASSIDRVEGQYF.